These 4 T cell receptor beta chains share one sample of origin, sequenced in a study of shared clonotypes between healthy human individuals. The data were produced by immunoSEQ multiplex PCR, yet TCRdb's version contains in-frame clones alone and is incomplete. The sample has around 1,900,000 clones, 93% seen once; the top ten hold approximately 1.7%. As defined, naive CD8 cells were CD45RO-negative and positively selected for CCR7, with terminally differentiated effector memory CD45RA+ cells excluded. Sequencing used naive CD8+ T cells from PBMCs. All receptors derive from a man between 18 and 35 years old in good health. Some clones in this sample may be carry-over from other donors' samples.

The rearrangement joins TRBV9 to TRBJ1-2, with a possible D match to TRBD1 (6 bases). The CDR3 covers 15 residues. Germline CDR1 and CDR2: SGDLS and YYNGEE. V gave up 3 bases and J gave up 4 bases, with 16 bases separating them. CDR3 residues: CASSARDKRRYGYTF. CDR3 DNA sequence: TGTGCCAGCAGCGCCCGGGACAAGCGCCGCTATGGCTACACCTTC.

The chain recombines TRBV5-1 with TRBJ2-1, with TRBD2 matching 8 bases. The CDR3 covers 17 residues. The germline CDR1 and CDR2 sequences are SGHRS and YFSETQ. Germline trimming cut 0 bases from V and 2 bases from J; bases unmatched to any gene: 7. The CDR3 reads CASSLVSRLATYNEQFF. The CDR3 coding sequence is TGCGCCAGCAGCTTGGTGAGCCGACTAGCGACCTACAATGAGCAGTTCTTC.

The V gene is TRBV4-1, the J gene TRBJ2-1; no firm D call. Looked up from germline, CDR1 is MGHRA and CDR2 is YSYEKL. The V end lost 1 base, the J end lost 10 bases, and 8 bases lay between the germline ends. This CDR3 region has 12 residues. CDR3 region: CASSQVPGEQFF. CDR3 nucleotide sequence: TGCGCCAGCAGCCAAGTACCTGGCGAGCAGTTCTTC.

This rearrangement joins TRBV19 to TRBJ1-1, with D hard to call. Germline CDR1 LNHDA, CDR2 SQIVND (reference sequence). V was clipped by 7 bases and J by 1 base, with 13 bases between them. The CDR3 is 14 residues long. The CDR3 reads CASTDYLTNTEAFF. The CDR3 DNA reads TGTGCCAGTACCGACTATTTAACGAACACTGAAGCTTTCTTT.